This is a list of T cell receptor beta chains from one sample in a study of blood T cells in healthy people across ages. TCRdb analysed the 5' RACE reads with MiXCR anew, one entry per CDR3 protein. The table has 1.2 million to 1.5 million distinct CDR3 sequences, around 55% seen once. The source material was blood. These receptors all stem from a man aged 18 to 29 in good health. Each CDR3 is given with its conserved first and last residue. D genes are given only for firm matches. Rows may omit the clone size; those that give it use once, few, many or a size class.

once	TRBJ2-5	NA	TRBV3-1	TGTGCCAGCAGCCCGGACAGTCGTCAAGAGACCCAGTACTTC	CASSPDSRQETQYF
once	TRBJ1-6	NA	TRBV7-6	TGTGCCAGCAGCTTAGTGCGGACCAAAGGCTCTAATTCACCCCTCCACTTT	CASSLVRTKGSNSPLHF
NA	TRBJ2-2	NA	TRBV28	TGTGCCAGCAGTTTACGGGGAATACGGGTCGGGGAGCTGTTTTTT	CASSLRGIRVGELFF
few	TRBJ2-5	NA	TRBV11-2	TGTGCCAGCAGCTTACAGCGGCAAGAGACCCAGTACTTC	CASSLQRQETQYF
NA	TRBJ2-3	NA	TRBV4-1	TGCGCCAGCAGCCAAGGTCACCTGTCCGGGACTAGCACAGATACGCAGTATTTT	CASSQGHLSGTSTDTQYF
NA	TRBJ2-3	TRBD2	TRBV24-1	TGTGCCACCAGTGGCCCTAGCGGGAGAGAGAGTTACACAGATACGCAGTATTTT	CATSGPSGRESYTDTQYF
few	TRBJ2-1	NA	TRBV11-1	TGTGCCAGCAGCTTCCCTCGGGCAGCCTACAATGAGCAGTTCTTC	CASSFPRAAYNEQFF
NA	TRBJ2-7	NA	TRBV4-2	TGTGCCAGCAGCGAAAACGCTTTAGGCGGGGACGAGCAGTACTTC	CASSENALGGDEQYF
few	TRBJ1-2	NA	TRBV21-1	TGTGCCAGCAGCGCGCCGACAGGGGAAGTCTATGGCTACACCTTC	CASSAPTGEVYGYTF
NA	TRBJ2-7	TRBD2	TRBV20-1	TGCAGTGCTAGAGTCTTAGCGGGAGTCTACGAGCAGTACTTC	CSARVLAGVYEQYF
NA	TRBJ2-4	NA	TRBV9	TGTGCCAGCAGCGTAGCGGGGGGCTCAACCAAAAGCATTCAGTACTTC	CASSVAGGSTKSIQYF
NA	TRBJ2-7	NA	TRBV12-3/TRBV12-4	TGTGCCAGCAGGGGTGCTAGGCAGAGCCAGTACTTC	CASRGARQSQYF
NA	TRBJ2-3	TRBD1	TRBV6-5	TGTGCCAGCAGTCCAGGACAGGTCACAGATACGCAGTATTTT	CASSPGQVTDTQYF
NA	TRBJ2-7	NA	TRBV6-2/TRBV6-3	TGTGCCAGCAGCTGGACTATAACCTCCTACGAGCAGTACTTC	CASSWTITSYEQYF
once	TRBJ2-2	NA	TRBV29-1	TGCAGCGTTTGGGGTGACAGGAAGTCATCGAACACCGGGGAGCTGTTTTTT	CSVWGDRKSSNTGELFF
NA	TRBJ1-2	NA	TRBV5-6	TGTGCCAGCAGCTTGCGGGATGACTATGGCTACACCTTC	CASSLRDDYGYTF
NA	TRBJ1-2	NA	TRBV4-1	TGCGCCAGCAGCCAACGAGAGGGTCCCGCCTATGGCTACACCTTC	CASSQREGPAYGYTF
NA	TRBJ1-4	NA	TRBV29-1	TGCAGCGCCCAAGGATTACCCTCCAGGTCTACAACTAATGAAAAACTGTTTTTT	CSAQGLPSRSTTNEKLFF
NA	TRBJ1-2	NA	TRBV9	TGTGCCAGCAGCGGACTGGACGCCTCCGGAGCTAACTATGGCTACACCTTC	CASSGLDASGANYGYTF
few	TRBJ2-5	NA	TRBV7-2	TGTGCCAGCAGCTTAAGGAATGCGGGGGCCTTAGACAAGACCCAGTACTTC	CASSLRNAGALDKTQYF
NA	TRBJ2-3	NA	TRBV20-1	TGCAGTTCTCGACAGTTAAGCGCAGATACGCAGTATTTT	CSSRQLSADTQYF
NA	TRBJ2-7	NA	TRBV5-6	TGTGCCAGCAGCTTGGGCCAGGGATGGACCTACGAGCAGTACTTC	CASSLGQGWTYEQYF
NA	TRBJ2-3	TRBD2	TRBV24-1	TGTGCCACCAATGCCCCTAGCGGGGGGGCTTATACGCAGTATTTT	CATNAPSGGAYTQYF
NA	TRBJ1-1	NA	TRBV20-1	TGCAGTGCCCCGAGAGGGGTAACTAACACTGAAGCTTTCTTT	CSAPRGVTNTEAFF
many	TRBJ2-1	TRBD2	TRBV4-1	TGCGCCAGCAGCCGTGGAAGGTCAGCGGGAAATTACAATGAGCAGTTCTTC	CASSRGRSAGNYNEQFF
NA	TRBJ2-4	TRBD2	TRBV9	TGTGCCAGCAGCCGGGGGGGGGCTAGGGCCAAAAACATTCAGTACTTC	CASSRGGARAKNIQYF
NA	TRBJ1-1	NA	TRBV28	TGTGCCAGCAGTTACACAGCCATGAACACTGAAGCTTTCTTT	CASSYTAMNTEAFF
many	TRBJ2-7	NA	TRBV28	TGTGCCAGCAGCAAAACCTACGAGCAGTACTTC	CASSKTYEQYF
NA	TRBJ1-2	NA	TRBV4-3	TGCGCCAGCAGCCAAGGCTTAAGGGGCATCTATGGCTACACCTTC	CASSQGLRGIYGYTF
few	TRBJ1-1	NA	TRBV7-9	TGTGCCAGCAGCTTTGAGGGTGAAGCTTTCTTT	CASSFEGEAFF
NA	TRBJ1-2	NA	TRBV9	TGTGCCAGCAGCCCCAGACAGGCCGATGGCTACACCTTC	CASSPRQADGYTF
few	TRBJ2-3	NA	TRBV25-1	TGTGCCAGCAGTTATACATCAACAGATACGCAGTATTTT	CASSYTSTDTQYF
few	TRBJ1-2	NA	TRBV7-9	TGTGCCAGCAGCTTACACGTTTCTCGCTATGGCTACACCTTC	CASSLHVSRYGYTF
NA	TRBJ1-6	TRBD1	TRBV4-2	TGTGCCAGCAGCATGTCAGGGGGCAATTCACCCCTCCACTTT	CASSMSGGNSPLHF
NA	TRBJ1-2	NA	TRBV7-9	TGTGCCAGCAGCTCGGTTGGTGGCTACACCTTC	CASSSVGGYTF
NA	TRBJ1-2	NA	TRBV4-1	TGCGCCGGCAGCCAACGAGCGATAGCTAACTATGGCTACACCTTC	CAGSQRAIANYGYTF
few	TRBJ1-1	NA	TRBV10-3	TGTGCCATCAGTGGCCTCGGGGTCACTGAAGCTTTCTTT	CAISGLGVTEAFF
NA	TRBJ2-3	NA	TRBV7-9	TGTGCCAGCAGCCCGGTAGGGACTGGGGAGTATTTT	CASSPVGTGEYF
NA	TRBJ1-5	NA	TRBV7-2	TGTGCCAGCAGCTCGACAGGTCAGGCGGTTCAGCCCCAGCATTTT	CASSSTGQAVQPQHF
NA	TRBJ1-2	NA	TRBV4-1	TGCACCAGCAGCCCCGTCGGCTTCATGGAAGGCTACACCTTC	CTSSPVGFMEGYTF
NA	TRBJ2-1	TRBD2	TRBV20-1	TGCAGTGCTAGCCTCGCTAGCGGGGGCTACAATGAGCAGTTCTTC	CSASLASGGYNEQFF
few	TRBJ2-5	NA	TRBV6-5	TGTGCCAGCAGCTCCGGGCGGCTTCAAGAGACCCAGTACTTC	CASSSGRLQETQYF
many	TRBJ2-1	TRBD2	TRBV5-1	TGCGCCAGCAGCCCATCACCGGGACTAGTTTACAATGAGCAGTTCTTC	CASSPSPGLVYNEQFF